The clone carrying this T cell receptor (beta chain) occurred a few times. Its antigen remains unidentified. This sample was included in a study of beta chain features in type 1 diabetes. Unmatched junction bases numbered 11, after V lost 8 bases and J lost 6 bases. The CDR3 is 14 residues long. The germline V gene encodes CDR1 MNHEY and CDR2 SVGAGI. General study points: Shortening of TCRB CDR3s, moderate but significant, appeared in all four CD4+ subsets of Type 1 diabetes patients. Type 1 diabetes patients had fewer VDJ junction insertions and more deletions.

The study reverse transcribed the entire isolated RNA, so it sequenced expressed TCRB transcripts. Clones were read by immunoSEQ multiplex PCR, and TCRdb kept only the in-frame ones, dropping some. The sample lists 550,000 to 850,000 clones; roughly 13% were seen once. The chain links TRBV6-5 to TRBJ1-2, with 8 bases identical to TRBD1. Sequenced sample: naive CD4+ T cells from blood. This clonotype was sampled from a man aged 18 to 29 with type 1 diabetes. DNA of the CDR3: TGTGCCAGCTCCCGACTAGAGACAGGGGATGGCTACACCTTC. Amino acids: CASSRLETGDGYTF.